This TCR beta chain derives from a study of T cell responses to AZD1222 COVID-19 vaccine. Study-level points and caveats: The repertoires were collected only after the peak T cell response. In a largely white British group with more females than males, clonal diversity was possibly underestimated.

CDR3 length: 14 residues. The V end was cut by 4 bases, the J end by 5 bases, with 11 bases between. The germline gives CDR1 MNHEY, CDR2 SVGAGI. On this clone itself: Its antigen is as yet unknown.

Profiling relied on immunoSEQ multiplex PCR, and the TCRdb table lists in-frame clones only, not all of them. The sample has about 100,000 clones, less than 90% seen once. The sequence came from an adult in good health. The chain is built from TRBV6-5 and TRBJ1-4, with D possibly matching TRBD1 (6 bases). The input for sequencing was peripheral blood, taken on day 0 of AZD1222 vaccination. The CDR3 region is CASSLGHKNEKLFF. The CDR3 DNA follows: TGTGCCAGCAGTTTGGGACACAAAAATGAAAAACTGTTTTTT.